A single T cell receptor beta chain is shown here with its context. This table comes from immunoSEQ multiplex PCR, and its TCRdb copy is limited to in-frame clones, with some not included. This repertoire shows about 89,000 clones, approximately 80% found once; its top ten account for almost 50%. The sample comes from a study of blood T cell repertoires in COVID-19. The specimen sequenced was peripheral blood. This sequence originates from a human donor in a cohort sampled during active COVID-19.

CDR3 nucleotides: TGTGCCAGCAGTCCGGGACAGATAAACACTGAAGCTTTCTTT. Translated: CASSPGQINTEAFF. This chain links TRBV5-5 with TRBJ1-1, with 7 positions matching TRBD1. The germline CDR1 and CDR2 sequences are SGHKS and YYEKEE (reference sequence). V shed 5 bases, J shed 2 bases, and the junction held 6 bases outside the gene matches. The CDR3 covers 14 residues.